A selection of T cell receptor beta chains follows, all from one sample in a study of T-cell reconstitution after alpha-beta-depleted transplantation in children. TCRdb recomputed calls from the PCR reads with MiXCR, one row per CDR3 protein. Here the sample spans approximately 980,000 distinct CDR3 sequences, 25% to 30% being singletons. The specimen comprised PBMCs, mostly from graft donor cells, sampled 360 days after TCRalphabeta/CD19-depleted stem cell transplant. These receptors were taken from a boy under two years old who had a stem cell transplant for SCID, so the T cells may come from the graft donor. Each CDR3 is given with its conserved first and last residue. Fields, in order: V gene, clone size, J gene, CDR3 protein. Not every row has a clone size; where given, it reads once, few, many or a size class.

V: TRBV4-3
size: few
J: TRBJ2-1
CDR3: CASSQGVVDEQFF

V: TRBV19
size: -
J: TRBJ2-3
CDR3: CASSIAGTGDTQYF

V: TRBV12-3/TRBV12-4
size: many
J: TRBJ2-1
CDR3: CASRPTGGNEQFF

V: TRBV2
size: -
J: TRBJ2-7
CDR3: CASSDGGAYEQYF

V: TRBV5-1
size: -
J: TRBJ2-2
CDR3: CASSLLLTSGTGELFF

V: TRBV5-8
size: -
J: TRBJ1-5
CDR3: CASSLVWLAGLNQPQHF

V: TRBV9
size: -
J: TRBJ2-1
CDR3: CASSVWRGWYNEQFF

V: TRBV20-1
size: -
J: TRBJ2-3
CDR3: CSARVAGGPGTQYF

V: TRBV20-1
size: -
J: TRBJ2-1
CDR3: CSARPPEGGYNEQFF

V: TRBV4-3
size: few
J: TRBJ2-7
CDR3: CASSAGRTSYEQYF

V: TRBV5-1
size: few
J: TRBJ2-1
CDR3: CASSLRLRQASYNEQFF

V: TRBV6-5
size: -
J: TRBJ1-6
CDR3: CASSYLDRRGSPLHF

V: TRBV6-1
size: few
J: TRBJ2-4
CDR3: CASRPSGGTKNIQYF

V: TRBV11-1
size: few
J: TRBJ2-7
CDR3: CASSLQRTGSYEQYF

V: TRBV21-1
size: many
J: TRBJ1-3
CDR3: CASSSADREGINTIYF

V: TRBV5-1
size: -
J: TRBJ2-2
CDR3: CASSPKGPPNTGELFF

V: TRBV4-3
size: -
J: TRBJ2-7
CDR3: CASSQDWDAGDEQYF

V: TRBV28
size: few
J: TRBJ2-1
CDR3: CASSSVAGGNNEQFF

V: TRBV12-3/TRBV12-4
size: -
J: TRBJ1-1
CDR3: CASSYRGWTEAFF

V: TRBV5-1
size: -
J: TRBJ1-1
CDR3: CASHAPSNTEAFF

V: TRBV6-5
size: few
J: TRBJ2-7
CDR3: CASSYEGTSGKQYF

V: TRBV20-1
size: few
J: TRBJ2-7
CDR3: CSVRLQGSYEQYF

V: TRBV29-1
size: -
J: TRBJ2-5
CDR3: CICWRGIRETQYF

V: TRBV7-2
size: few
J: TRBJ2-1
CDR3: CASSLGRVVSEQFF

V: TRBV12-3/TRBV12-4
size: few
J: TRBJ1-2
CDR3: CASSLTALPYGYTF